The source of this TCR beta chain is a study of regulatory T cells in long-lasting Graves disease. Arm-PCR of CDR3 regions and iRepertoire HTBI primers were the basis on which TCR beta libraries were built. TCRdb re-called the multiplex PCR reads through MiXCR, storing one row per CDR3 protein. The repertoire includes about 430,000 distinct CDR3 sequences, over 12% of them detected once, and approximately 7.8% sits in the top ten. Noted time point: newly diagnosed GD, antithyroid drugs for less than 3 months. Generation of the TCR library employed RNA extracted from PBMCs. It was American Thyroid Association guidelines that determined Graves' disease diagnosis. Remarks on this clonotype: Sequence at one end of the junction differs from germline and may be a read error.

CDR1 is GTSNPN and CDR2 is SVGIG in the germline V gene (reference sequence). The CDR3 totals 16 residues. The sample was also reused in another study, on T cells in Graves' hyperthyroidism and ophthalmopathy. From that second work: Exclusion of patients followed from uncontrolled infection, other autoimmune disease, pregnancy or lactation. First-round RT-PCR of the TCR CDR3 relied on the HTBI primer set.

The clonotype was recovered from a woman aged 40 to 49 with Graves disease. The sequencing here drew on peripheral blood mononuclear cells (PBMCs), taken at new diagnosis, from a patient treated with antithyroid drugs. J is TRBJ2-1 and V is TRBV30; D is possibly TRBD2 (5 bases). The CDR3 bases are TGTTCCTGGAGTGTACCAGTAGTTCGGGGTATAGATGAGCAGTTCTTC. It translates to CSWSVPVVRGIDEQFF.